A few counts support the clone carrying this TCR beta chain. No antigen is known for it. Using a CD8+CD4-CCR7+CD45RA+ phenotype, naive CD8 T cells were sorted. Each CDR3 protein is one row after TCRdb ran MiXCR on the PCR reads. The data contain hundreds of thousands of distinct CDR3 sequences, roughly 27% of them singletons. Germline V gene sequence: CDR1 SGDLS, CDR2 YYNGEE. The trim removed 3 bases at V and 2 bases at J, leaving 4 bases unmatched. The CDR3 consists of 15 residues. This entry is derived from a study of molecular identifiers for immune sequencing clone quantification. General study findings and limits: Clone sizes that are highly expanded could be underestimated when identical TCR molecules share a barcode. For effector cells, clones above 20 RNA copies held over 99% of molecules; for naive cells, under 1%.

The source is a human donor in good health. Some libraries in this study had Jurkat cell RNA spiked in. What was sequenced was naive CD8+ T cells from blood, with Jurkat cell RNA spiked in. Noted subset: FACS-sorted CD8+CD4-CCR7+CD45RA+ naive T cells. The rearrangement joins TRBV9 to TRBJ2-7; 11 positions match TRBD1. The DNA of the CDR3 is TGTGCCAGCAGCGCCGGGGGACAGGGGGCCTACGAGCAGTACTTC. It yields the protein CASSAGGQGAYEQYF.